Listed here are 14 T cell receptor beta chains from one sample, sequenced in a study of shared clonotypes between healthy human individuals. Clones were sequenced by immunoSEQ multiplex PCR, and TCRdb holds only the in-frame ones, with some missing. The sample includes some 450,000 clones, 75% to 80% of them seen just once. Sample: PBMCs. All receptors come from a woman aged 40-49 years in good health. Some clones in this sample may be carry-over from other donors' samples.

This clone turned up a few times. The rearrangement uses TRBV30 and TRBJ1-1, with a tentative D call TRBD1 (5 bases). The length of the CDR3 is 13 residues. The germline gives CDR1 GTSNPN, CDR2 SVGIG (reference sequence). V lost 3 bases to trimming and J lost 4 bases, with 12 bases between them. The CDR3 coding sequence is TGTGCCTGGAGCGCCGGGACCGGCACTGAAGCTTTCTTT. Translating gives CAWSAGTGTEAFF.

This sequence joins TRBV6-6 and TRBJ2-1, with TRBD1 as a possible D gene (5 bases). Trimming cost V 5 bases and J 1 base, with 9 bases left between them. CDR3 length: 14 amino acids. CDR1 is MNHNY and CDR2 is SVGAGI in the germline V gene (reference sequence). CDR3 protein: CASSIKGSYNEQFF. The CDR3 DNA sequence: TGTGCCAGCAGTATAAAGGGGTCCTACAATGAGCAGTTCTTC.

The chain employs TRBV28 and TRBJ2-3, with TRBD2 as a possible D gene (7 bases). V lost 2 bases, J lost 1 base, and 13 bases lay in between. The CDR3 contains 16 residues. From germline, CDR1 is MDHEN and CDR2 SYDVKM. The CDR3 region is CASSLGGARGTDTQYF. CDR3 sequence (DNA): TGTGCCAGCAGTTTAGGGGGGGCGAGGGGCACAGATACGCAGTATTTT. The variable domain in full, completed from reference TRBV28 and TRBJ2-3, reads DVKVTQSSRYLVKRTGEKVFLECVQDMDHENMFWYRQDPGLGLRLIYFSYDVKMKEKGDIPEGYSVSREKKERFSLILESASTNQTSMYLCASSLGGARGTDTQYFGPGTRLTVL.

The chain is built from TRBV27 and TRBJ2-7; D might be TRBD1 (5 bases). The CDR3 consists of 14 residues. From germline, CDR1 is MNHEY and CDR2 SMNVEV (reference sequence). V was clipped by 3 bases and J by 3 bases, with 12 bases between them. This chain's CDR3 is CASSFQGLGYEQYF. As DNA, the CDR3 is TGTGCCAGCAGTTTCCAGGGATTGGGCTACGAGCAGTACTTC.

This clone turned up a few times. CDR3 sequence (DNA): TGTGCCAGCACAACTGACAGGTCCACTGAAGCTTTCTTT. This translates into CASTTDRSTEAFF. The V and J genes are TRBV2 and TRBJ1-1; D perhaps matches TRBD1 (6 bases). Germline CDR1 is SNHLY and CDR2 is FYNNEI. The V end lost 7 bases, the J end lost 4 bases, and 13 bases lay between the germline ends. The CDR3 runs 13 residues.

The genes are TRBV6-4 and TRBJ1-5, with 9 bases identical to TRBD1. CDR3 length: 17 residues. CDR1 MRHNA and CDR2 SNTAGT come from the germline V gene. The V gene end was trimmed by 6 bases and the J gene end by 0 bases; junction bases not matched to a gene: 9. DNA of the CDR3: TGTGCCAGCAGCCGGGACAGGGAATACTATAGCAATCAGCCCCAGCATTTT. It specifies CASSRDREYYSNQPQHF.

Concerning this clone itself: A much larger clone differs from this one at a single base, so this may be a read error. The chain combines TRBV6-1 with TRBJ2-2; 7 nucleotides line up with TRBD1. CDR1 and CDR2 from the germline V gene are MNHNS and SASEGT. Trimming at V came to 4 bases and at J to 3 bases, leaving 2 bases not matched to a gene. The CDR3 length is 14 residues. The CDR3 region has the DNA TGTGCCAGCAGTGGACAGGGTTACACCGGGGAGCTGTTTTTT. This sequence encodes CASSGQGYTGELFF.

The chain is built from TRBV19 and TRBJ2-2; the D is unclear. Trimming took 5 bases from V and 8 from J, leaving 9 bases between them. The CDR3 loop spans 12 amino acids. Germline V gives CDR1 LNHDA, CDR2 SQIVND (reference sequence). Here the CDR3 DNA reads TGTGCCAGTAGTGAAGGCGCGGGGGAGCTGTTTTTT. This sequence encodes CASSEGAGELFF.

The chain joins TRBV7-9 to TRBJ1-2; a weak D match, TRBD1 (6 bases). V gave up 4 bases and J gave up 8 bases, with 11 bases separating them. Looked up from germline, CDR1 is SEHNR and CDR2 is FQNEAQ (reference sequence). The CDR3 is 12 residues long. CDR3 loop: CASSSGVVGYTF. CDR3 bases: TGTGCCAGCAGCTCAGGGGTTGTCGGCTACACCTTC.

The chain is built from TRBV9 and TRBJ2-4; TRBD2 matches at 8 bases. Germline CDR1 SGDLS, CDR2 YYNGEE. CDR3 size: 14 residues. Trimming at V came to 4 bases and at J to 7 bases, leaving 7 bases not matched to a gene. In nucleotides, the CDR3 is TGTGCCAGCAGCCAGGGACTAGTCGCGAACATTCAGTACTTC. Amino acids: CASSQGLVANIQYF.

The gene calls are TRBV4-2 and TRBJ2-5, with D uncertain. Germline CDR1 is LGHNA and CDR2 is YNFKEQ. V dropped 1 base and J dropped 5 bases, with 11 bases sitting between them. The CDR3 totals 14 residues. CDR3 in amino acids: CASSQGVSRETQYF. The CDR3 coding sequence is TGTGCCAGCAGCCAAGGGGTTAGCCGCGAGACCCAGTACTTC.

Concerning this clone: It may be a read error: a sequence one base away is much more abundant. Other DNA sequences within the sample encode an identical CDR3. CDR3 region: CASSLGADTQYF. The DNA for the CDR3 is TGTGCCAGCAGCTTAGGGGCGGATACGCAGTATTTT. The rearrangement uses TRBV11-2 and TRBJ2-3; D is unclear. The length of the CDR3 is 12 residues. The germline V gene encodes CDR1 SGHAT and CDR2 FQNNGV. Trimming pared 1 base from V and 6 bases from J, leaving 5 bases between. The full variable domain, rest sourced from reference TRBV11-2 and TRBJ2-3, is EAGVAQSPRYKIIEKRQSVAFWCNPISGHATLYWYQQILGQGPKLLIQFQNNGVVDDSQLPKDRFSAERLKGVDSTLKIQPAKLEDSAVYLCASSLGADTQYFGPGTRLTVL.

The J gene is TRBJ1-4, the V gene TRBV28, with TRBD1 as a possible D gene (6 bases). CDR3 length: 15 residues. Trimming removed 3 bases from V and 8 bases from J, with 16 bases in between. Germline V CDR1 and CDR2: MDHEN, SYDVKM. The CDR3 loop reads CASSLGGAGNEKLFF. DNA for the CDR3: TGTGCCAGCAGTTTGGGGGGGGCAGGGAACGAAAAACTGTTTTTT.

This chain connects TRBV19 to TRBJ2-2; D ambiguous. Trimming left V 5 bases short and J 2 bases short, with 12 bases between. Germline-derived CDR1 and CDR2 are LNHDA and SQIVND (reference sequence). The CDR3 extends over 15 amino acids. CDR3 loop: CASSGRIPNTGELFF. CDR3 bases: TGTGCCAGTAGTGGTCGAATTCCTAACACCGGGGAGCTGTTTTTT.